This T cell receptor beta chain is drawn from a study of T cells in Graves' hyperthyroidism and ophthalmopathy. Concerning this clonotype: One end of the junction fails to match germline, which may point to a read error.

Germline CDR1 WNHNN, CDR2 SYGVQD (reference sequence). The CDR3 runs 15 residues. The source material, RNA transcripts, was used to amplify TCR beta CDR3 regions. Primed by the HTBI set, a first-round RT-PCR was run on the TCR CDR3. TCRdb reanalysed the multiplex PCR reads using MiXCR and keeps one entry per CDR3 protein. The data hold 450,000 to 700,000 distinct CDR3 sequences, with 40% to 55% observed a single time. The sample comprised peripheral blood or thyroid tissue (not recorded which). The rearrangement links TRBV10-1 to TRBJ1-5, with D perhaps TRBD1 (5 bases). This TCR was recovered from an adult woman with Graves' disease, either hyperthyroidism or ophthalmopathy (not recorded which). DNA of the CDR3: TGTGCCAGCAGTTTATGGGACGGAGACAATCAGCCCCAGCATTTT. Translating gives CASSLWDGDNQPQHF.